This passage covers 22 T cell receptor beta chains from one sample sequenced in a study of OX40 agonist ivuxolimab in advanced cancers. The table came from immunoSEQ multiplex PCR; TCRdb's copy has only in-frame clones and leaves some out. The table has 35,000 to 45,000 clones, 80% to 85% seen once. The sample here was CD4+ or CD8+ T cells sorted from blood, taken in a trial of the OX40 agonist ivuxolimab. These receptors originate from an adult with an advanced solid tumor such as melanoma, head and neck, liver or kidney cancer.

The V call is TRBV28, the J call TRBJ2-3, with a possible D match to TRBD1 (6 bases). The germline gives CDR1 MDHEN, CDR2 SYDVKM. Trimming pared 7 bases from V and 1 base from J, leaving 18 bases between. The CDR3 contains 16 residues. In nucleotides, the CDR3 is TGTGCCAGCACCCCCCTCAGGGGAAGGGGCACAGATACGCAGTATTTT. Protein product: CASTPLRGRGTDTQYF.

The J gene is TRBJ2-3, the V gene TRBV10-3, with TRBD2 matching 9 bases. This CDR3 comprises 15 residues. The germline CDR1 and CDR2 sequences are ENHRY and SYGVKD. J gave up 0 bases and V 4 bases, and 2 bases lay outside the gene matches. The CDR3 region has the DNA TGTGCCATCAGTGGACTAGCGGATAGCACAGATACGCAGTATTTT. Encoded protein: CAISGLADSTDTQYF.

V and J are TRBV6-4 and TRBJ2-1; TRBD2 aligns across 16 bases. Germline values: CDR1 MRHNA, CDR2 SNTAGT. The V gene end was trimmed by 2 bases and the J gene end by 6 bases; junction bases not matched to a gene: 1. The CDR3 length is 16 residues. CDR3 residues: CASSDGTSGRGNEQFF. CDR3 coding DNA: TGTGCCAGCAGTGACGGGACTAGCGGGAGGGGCAATGAGCAGTTCTTC.

This chain uses TRBV7-9 with TRBJ2-1; 10 nucleotides agree with TRBD2. V shed 3 bases and J 9 bases; nucleotides not matched to a gene: 8. CDR1 is SEHNR, CDR2 FQNEAQ, per germline (reference sequence). The length of the CDR3 is 15 residues. The CDR3 region is CASSLVAGGRSEQFF. The CDR3 DNA is TGTGCCAGCAGCTTGGTAGCGGGAGGACGTAGTGAGCAGTTCTTC.

V gene TRBV11-2 combines with J gene TRBJ1-4; 7 bases fit TRBD1. Looked up from germline, CDR1 is SGHAT and CDR2 is FQNNGV. CDR3 length equals 17 residues. With V trimmed by 2 bases and J by 5 bases, 11 bases remained unmatched. The CDR3 is CASSLFPRGGRNEKLFF. For the CDR3, the DNA is TGTGCCAGCAGCTTATTTCCCAGGGGGGGGAGAAATGAAAAACTGTTTTTT.

V usage is TRBV7-2 and J usage is TRBJ1-6, with no clear D. CDR1 is SGHTA, CDR2 FQGNSA, per germline. There are 15 residues in the CDR3. V dropped 1 base and J dropped 7 bases, with 11 bases sitting between them. This CDR3 is CASSLGPRPNSPLHF. Here the CDR3 DNA reads TGTGCCAGCAGCTTAGGTCCTCGGCCGAATTCACCCCTCCACTTT.

The V call is TRBV5-1, the J call TRBJ2-1, with 14 bases lining up with TRBD2. Unmatched junction bases numbered 13, after V lost 3 bases and J lost 2 bases. This CDR3 comprises 20 residues. Looked up from germline, CDR1 is SGHRS and CDR2 is YFSETQ. This CDR3 is CASSSPPGLAGGGAYNEQFF. The CDR3 bases are TGCGCCAGCAGCTCGCCCCCCGGACTAGCGGGGGGAGGGGCCTACAATGAGCAGTTCTTC.

This CDR3 is CASSSTSDRGGSPLHF. CDR3 DNA sequence: TGTGCCAGCAGTTCGACATCAGACAGGGGAGGTTCACCCCTCCACTTT. V and J are TRBV5-5 and TRBJ1-6; TRBD1 agrees at 8 bases. Germline lookup yields CDR1 SGHKS and CDR2 YYEKEE (reference sequence). The trim removed 5 bases at V and 9 bases at J, leaving 13 bases unmatched. CDR3 length: 16 residues. The full variable domain, in which reference TRBV5-5 and TRBJ1-6 provide the parts outside the CDR3, is DAGVTQSPTHLIKTRGQQVTLRCSPISGHKSVSWYQQVLGQGPQFIFQYYEKEERGRGNFPDRFSARQFPNYSSELNVNALLLGDSALYLCASSSTSDRGGSPLHFGNGTRLTVT.

The chain recombines TRBV6-6 with TRBJ2-7; 7 nucleotides align to TRBD2. CDR1 and CDR2 from the germline V gene are MNHNY and SVGAGI (reference sequence). The V and J ends lost 2 bases and 0 bases, in that order; junction bases with no gene match: 7. The CDR3 length is 16 residues. The CDR3, as DNA: TGTGCCAGCAGTTACAATAGAGGGAGGGACTCCTACGAGCAGTACTTC. It codes for CASSYNRGRDSYEQYF.

The V and J genes are TRBV5-4 and TRBJ2-5; D perhaps matches TRBD2 (6 bases). CDR3 length: 15 amino acids. Trimming shortened V by 4 bases and J by 0 bases, and 13 bases separated the two germline ends. CDR1 and CDR2 from the germline V gene are SGHNT and YYREEE (reference sequence). DNA of the CDR3: TGTGCCAGCAGCCAGGGACTTTCGTACCAAGAGACCCAGTACTTC. Protein: CASSQGLSYQETQYF.

The chain carries TRBV19 and TRBJ2-5, with 9 bases aligning to TRBD1. The CDR3 has 16 amino acids. V shed 4 bases and J 5 bases; nucleotides not matched to a gene: 11. CDR1 and CDR2 from the germline V gene are LNHDA and SQIVND (reference sequence). The CDR3 DNA follows: TGTGCCAGTAGTACAGCGAGACAGGGGGGTCAGGAGACCCAGTACTTC. Its protein is CASSTARQGGQETQYF.

The rearrangement joins TRBV5-4 to TRBJ2-7, with D possibly matching TRBD1 (6 bases). V was trimmed by 0 bases and J by 3 bases, leaving 13 bases between them. The CDR3 contains 15 residues. Per germline, CDR1 SGHNT and CDR2 YYREEE (reference sequence). The CDR3 spells CASSLVARGIYEQYF. As DNA, the CDR3 is TGTGCCAGCAGCTTGGTGGCCAGGGGTATCTACGAGCAGTACTTC.

The chain recombines TRBV5-4 with TRBJ2-2, with D tentatively TRBD1 (6 bases). The germline CDR1 and CDR2 sequences are SGHNT and YYREEE (reference sequence). This CDR3 has 17 amino acids. V lost 4 bases, J lost 3 bases, and 19 bases lay in between. DNA of the CDR3: TGTGCCAGCAGCCAAGATAGGAACAGGGCGGACACCGGGGAGCTGTTTTTT. It yields the protein CASSQDRNRADTGELFF.

The chain links TRBV5-1 to TRBJ1-1; maybe TRBD1 (5 bases). The CDR3 is made up of 15 amino acids. V shed 3 bases and J shed 0 bases, with 12 bases lying between them. CDR1 is SGHRS and CDR2 is YFSETQ in the germline V gene. In nucleotides, the CDR3 is TGCGCCAGCAGCTACTCAGACAGTATGAACACTGAAGCTTTCTTT. Its translation: CASSYSDSMNTEAFF.

The chain has TRBV11-3 and TRBJ2-1; 7 bases fit TRBD1. The CDR3 length is 15 residues. V shed 5 bases, J shed 6 bases, and the junction held 10 bases outside the gene matches. Germline CDR1 is SGHNT and CDR2 is YENEEA. CDR3 DNA sequence: TGTGCCAGCAGCCTCCAAGGGGGCGGTACCAATGAGCAGTTCTTC. It is translated as CASSLQGGGTNEQFF.

V and J are TRBV11-2 and TRBJ2-2; the match to TRBD1 covers 11 bases. V dropped 4 bases and J dropped 4; count of bases not matched to a gene: 2. The CDR3 runs to 15 residues. CDR1 is SGHAT and CDR2 is FQNNGV in the germline V gene. CDR3 sequence (DNA): TGTGCCAGCAGCTGGACAGGGGGCTTCACCGGGGAGCTGTTTTTT. Residues: CASSWTGGFTGELFF. The full variable domain, its missing parts supplied by reference TRBV11-2 and TRBJ2-2, is EAGVAQSPRYKIIEKRQSVAFWCNPISGHATLYWYQQILGQGPKLLIQFQNNGVVDDSQLPKDRFSAERLKGVDSTLKIQPAKLEDSAVYLCASSWTGGFTGELFFGEGSRLTVL.

The chain has TRBV18 and TRBJ2-5; D perhaps matches TRBD2 (5 bases). The J call is uncertain, as TRBJ2-7 better fits the DNA end. Germline V gene data show CDR1 as KGHSH and CDR2 as LQKENI. The CDR3 is made up of 12 amino acids. Here the CDR3 DNA reads TGTGCCAGCTCACCGGGAGTCGGCGAGCAGTACTTC. It encodes CASSPGVGEQYF.

This clone occurred a few times. Other nucleotide sequences from this sample produce the same CDR3. The V call is TRBV9, the J call TRBJ1-1; no clear D gene. V lost 0 bases and J 4 bases, leaving 4 bases between the germline ends. Germline loops: CDR1 SGDLS, CDR2 YYNGEE. The CDR3 is made up of 12 amino acids. For the CDR3, the DNA is TGTGCCAGCAGCGTAGAGGGCACTGAAGCTTTCTTT. Translated: CASSVEGTEAFF.

The chain recombines TRBV7-3 with TRBJ2-5, with TRBD1 matching over 7 bases. This CDR3 spans 13 amino acids. The V and J ends lost 5 bases and 4 bases, in that order; junction bases with no gene match: 4. Germline V gives CDR1 SGHTA, CDR2 FQGTGA. Here the CDR3 reads CASSTGQLETQYF. CDR3 coding DNA: TGTGCCAGCAGCACGGGACAGTTAGAGACCCAGTACTTC.

This clone was seen only once. The chain carries TRBV19 and TRBJ1-6; 10 positions agree with TRBD1. This CDR3 is 14 amino acids long. Trimming at V came to 5 bases and at J to 9 bases, leaving 4 bases not matched to a gene. Germline CDR1 is LNHDA and CDR2 is SQIVND (reference sequence). CDR3 sequence reads: CASSRDRGGSPLHF. DNA for the CDR3: TGTGCCAGTAGTCGGGACAGGGGTGGTTCACCCCTCCACTTT.

The genes are TRBV7-3 and TRBJ2-1; TRBD2 matches at 13 bases. J was trimmed by 7 bases and V by 1 base; bases with no gene match: 7. The CDR3 sequence is 17 residues long. Germline CDR1 SGHTA, CDR2 FQGTGA. Here the CDR3 reads CASSLKGGTSGANEQFF. The DNA for the CDR3 is TGTGCCAGCAGCTTAAAAGGGGGGACTAGCGGGGCTAATGAGCAGTTCTTC.

The chain joins TRBV15 to TRBJ2-7; D not certain. V was trimmed by 0 bases and J by 0 bases, leaving 3 bases between them. This CDR3 has 13 residues. The germline V gene has CDR1 LNHNV and CDR2 YYDKDF (reference sequence). This chain's CDR3 is CATSRELSYEQYF. The CDR3 nucleotides are TGTGCCACCAGCAGAGAACTCTCCTACGAGCAGTACTTC.